This T cell receptor beta chain was captured by sequencing in a study of T cell changes during pregnancy in multiple sclerosis. Clones were read by immunoSEQ multiplex PCR, and TCRdb kept only the in-frame ones, dropping some. The sample carries around 52,000 clones, about 92% recorded once. The V segment lost 1 base and the J segment 2 bases; nucleotides outside the gene matches: 5. This CDR3 region has 15 residues. The germline V gene encodes CDR1 LNHDA and CDR2 SQIVND (reference sequence). The sample consisted of CD4+ T cells from peripheral blood mononuclear cells, taken after pregnancy. This rearrangement joins TRBV19 to TRBJ2-7, with 7 nucleotides matching TRBD1. This sequence was found in a female donor in good health, enrolled as a control in a pregnancy study. DNA of the CDR3: TGTGCCAGTAGTATAGCCGGACAGGTGCCCTACGAGCAGTACTTC. This encodes CASSIAGQVPYEQYF.